The T cell receptor beta chain under discussion was sequenced for a study of cytomegalovirus exposure and HLA in healthy donors (dated by TCRdb to about 2017). Background on the whole study: An earlier analysis of approximately 640 of the donors reported 250 to 300 Gb of sequence data and 117 million unique TCR beta sequences from 150 million to 200 million T cells. Every discovery cohort repertoire had been produced on one sequencing platform. An earlier analysis of around 540 of the donors applied high-throughput TCR beta sequencing to assess whether each TCR beta V gene segment acted as functional or pseudogenic. An early release covering roughly 580 HLA-typed donors comprised about 300 gigabases of sequencing data and 85 million to 100 million unique TCR sequences. A separate validation cohort of over 95 different subjects was used in addition to the approximately 700-subject first cohort. Across roughly 420 genotyped donors of the cohort, an average of approximately 240,000 unique TCR beta nucleotide sequences per donor were sequenced, and roughly 20% of those sequences were non-productive. The number of donors typed differed by locus, with roughly 620-640 for A, B, C, DRB1 and DQB1, about 500 for DQA1, nearly 610 for DPA1, and approximately 470 for DPB1. Roughly 5 DR-DQ haplotypes were handled as single units for association and clustering because linkage in the cohort was strong. A later analysis re-analyzed previously published TCR beta repertoires from approximately 670 donors and added high-resolution HLA genotyping to study TCR occurrence patterns. In the later analysis, no new phenotypic data were used to find candidate immune exposures; instead, reliance was placed on TCR beta sequences and their occurrence across donors. HLA typing covered class I and class II loci at four-digit resolution. Donor age, sex, ethnicity and CMV serostatus were compiled together with the repertoire data. High-throughput TCR immunosequencing, statistical association of individual TCRs with disease status, and machine learning were combined to predict cytomegalovirus infection status. In a later genetic analysis, genome-wide SNP genotypes for about 65% of the roughly 670 donors were used, and that subset was treated as a discovery cohort. Of the roughly 400 genotyped donors, about 80% fell in the genetic ancestry cluster associated with self-reported Caucasian donors. The study aimed to test whether signatures of past pathogen exposure could be identified by cataloging public T cell receptors. The T cell repertoires of under 700 subjects were profiled by immunosequencing and related to cytomegalovirus serostatus. Study-wide conclusions, independent of this receptor: According to a later analysis, parvovirus B19, influenza, CMV and Epstein-Barr virus appeared linked to several top co-occurrence clusters. In a later analysis, around 17,000 TCR beta sequences were associated with specific HLA alleles at a false discovery rate of 0.05. Some IMGT-functional V segments, including TRBV6-2 and TRBV6-3, could not be told apart with the 87-base-pair reads, so those segments were excluded. Most TCR sequences were seen in very few donors, while some public TCRs were found in many individuals. The cohort was sequenced for TCR beta chains only, and without alpha or paired-chain data the features that could be detected were limited. In a later analysis, HLA-associated TCR beta chains showed more clonal expansion and lower generation probabilities than non-associated chains that were equally common. The classifier was reported to diagnose cytomegalovirus status with high specificity and sensitivity in both the original and validation cohorts. Linkage disequilibrium might explain the correlated functional status among segregating V segments, but an unknown experimental factor could not be ruled out. A further reported finding was that TCR beta sequences accurately predicted the HLA-A and HLA-B alleles for most subjects in the first cohort. A later genetic analysis reported fewer N-insertions in productive TCRs among donors in an Asian-associated ancestry cluster than the roughly 700-donor mean. Because HLA typing was unavailable for some donors at each locus, only the typed subset was used in association tests. A later genetic analysis associated a missense DCLRE1C variant with V-gene and J-gene trimming of TCR beta chains, and an independent cohort replicated the association. Because counts were too low, roughly 18 rarely observed V segments, including chromosome 9 orphons, were left out of the earlier analysis of several hundred of the donors. In vitro tests confirmed that a few of the cytomegalovirus-associated TCR beta chains recognize cytomegalovirus antigens. In an earlier analysis of fewer than 700 of the donors, most TCR beta V segments appeared in productive rearrangements about 87% or about 30% of the time, broadly matching IMGT annotations. According to a later analysis, most CMV-associated TCR beta chains appeared to be HLA-restricted, and the HLA associations seemed to be driven largely by CMV exposure. The study listed 164 TCR beta chains as associated with cytomegalovirus. According to the authors, the approach could potentially be generalized to other disease states and immunological phenotypes. CMV serostatus was the only immune exposure information available for the cohort. A later analysis found that TCR association rates varied across HLA loci, with DRB1 alleles showing the most associated TCRs and HLA-C alleles the fewest. The sequencing pipeline was judged likely to have produced a cluster of highly shared sequence variants as a technical artifact. The presence/absence analyses assumed that sequencing depth was roughly uniform across donors, and that assumption may not be true. When HLA alleles, especially DR and DQ, strongly co-occurred, TCR associations were difficult to assign to individual alleles.

CDR1 MRHNA and CDR2 SNTAGT are derived from the germline V gene. Relative to germline, V is missing 4 bases and J is missing 6 bases, with 2 bases of the junction outside any gene match. The CDR3 covers 15 residues, taking in both the cysteine and the phenylalanine. The DNA shown is the 45-base CDR3, in frame from base 1. Library creation used the immunoSEQ multiplex PCR assay. For the multiplex PCR, a mixture combining 60 forward primers for TCR Vbeta segments and 13 reverse primers for TCR Jbeta segments was used. A multiplex PCR assay on genomic DNA amplified the CDR3 region of rearranged TCR beta genes. The amplified TCR beta libraries were sequenced on the Illumina HiSeq System as 87-base-pair reads. The study's own analysis went as follows. A later analysis counted approximately 74 million unique TCR beta chains across the 666 repertoires, and approximately 11 million of these chains were shared by at least two donors. A nearest-neighbor algorithm error-corrected the raw reads and collapsed the reads into unique sequences, merging closely related sequences to remove PCR and sequencing errors. Alignment of CDR3 sequences to IMGT reference sequences was used to assign V, D and J gene segments. For a sequence to be retained, at least a six-nucleotide match to both a V gene segment and a J gene segment was required. Rearrangements were called productive when the CDR3 lacked stop codons and stayed in frame with V and J; all others were non-productive. CDR3 was defined according to IMGT convention as the region running from the second conserved V-encoded cysteine to the conserved J-encoded phenylalanine. In an earlier analysis of more than 550 of the donors, sequences lacking an unambiguous match to a single V gene segment were excluded. In an earlier analysis of some 590 of the donors, a V segment was called functional when productive rearrangements were above 56.7%, and segregating when the standard deviation between donors exceeded 5%. To diagnose cytomegalovirus status from the catalog of TCR beta chain sequences, a statistical classification framework was built. In a later analysis, V and J genes were assigned by comparing TCR nucleotide sequences against IMGT/GENE-DB human TR gene sequences. In a later analysis, CDR3 sequences and most-parsimonious VDJ recombination scenarios were assigned using the TCRdist pipeline. In a later analysis, every TCR beta chain was defined by the combination of its CDR3 amino acid sequence and its V-gene family, and reads without a unique V-gene family were dropped. A later analysis removed 600 or so highly shared, low-generation-probability nucleotide sequences to deal with suspected cross-contamination and a sequencing artifact. A later analysis calculated a clonal expansion index for each public chain from normalized within-repertoire ranks of inferred template counts. A later analysis computed generation probabilities with a VDJ recombination model fitted to out-of-frame rearrangements, and checked the results against IGoR. In a later analysis, TCR-TCR, TCR-HLA and TCR-CMV co-occurrence was scored with hypergeometric tests, and a repertoire-size bias correction was applied to TCR pairs. False discovery rates were estimated in a later analysis by permuting HLA or CMV assignments 20 times. A later analysis grouped co-occurring TCRs with DBSCAN, adding TCRdist sequence similarity when clustering within HLA-allele-positive subsets. Repertoires with fewer than 30,000 or more than 120,000 public chains were left out of co-occurrence clustering, as were five repertoires with anomalous nucleotide sharing. The table comes from immuneACCESS by way of TCRdb, which keeps in-frame sequences with V and J called. Part of the clones is missing from these tables; in studies checked, under half for an unresolved V gene and the rest for unknown reasons. V and J calls and clone size are given by that table; D and trimming were obtained from the DNA. The table for this sample lists about 77,000 clones; over 60% of them were counted only once. Jointly, the top ten make up 3.5% to 4.5% of the sample.

With regard to this clone: Its target antigen remains unknown. There are no base qualities to consult, and no much larger clone falls within one base.

The cohort was made up of 666 healthy bone marrow donors. All cohort members were sampled while nominally healthy, although unrecorded immune exposures were likely present. The donor was CMV seronegative and belonged to the group of under 400 seronegative cohort members. A peripheral blood sample was provided by each donor, and peripheral blood mononuclear cells were used for TCR beta sequencing. Genomic DNA extraction from the blood cell samples was performed with the Qiagen DNeasy Blood Extraction Kit. The chain joins TRBV6-4 to TRBJ2-1, with TRBD2 identical over 14 junction bases. Sequenced input: PBMCs. The source is a middle-aged man in good health and CMV-seronegative. CDR3 reads: CASSAGTSGSNEQFF. The bases are TGTGCCAGCAGTGCCGGGACTAGCGGGAGCAATGAGCAGTTCTTC.